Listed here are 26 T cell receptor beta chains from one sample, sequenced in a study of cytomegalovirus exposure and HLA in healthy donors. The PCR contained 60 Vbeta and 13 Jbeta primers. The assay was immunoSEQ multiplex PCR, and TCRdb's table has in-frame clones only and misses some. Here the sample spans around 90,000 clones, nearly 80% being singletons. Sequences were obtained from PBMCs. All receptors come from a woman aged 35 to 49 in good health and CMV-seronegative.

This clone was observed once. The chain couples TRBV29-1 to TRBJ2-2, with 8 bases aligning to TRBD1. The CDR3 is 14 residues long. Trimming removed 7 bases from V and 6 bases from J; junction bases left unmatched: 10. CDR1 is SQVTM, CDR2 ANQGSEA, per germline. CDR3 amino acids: CSGRGQGRAGELFF. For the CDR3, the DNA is TGCAGCGGCCGCGGACAGGGTCGGGCCGGGGAGCTGTTTTTT.

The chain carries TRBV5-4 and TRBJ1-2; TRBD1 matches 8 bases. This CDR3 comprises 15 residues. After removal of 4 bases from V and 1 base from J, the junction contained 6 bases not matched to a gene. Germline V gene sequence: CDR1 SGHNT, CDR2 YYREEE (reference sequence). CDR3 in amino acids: CASSRGQELNYGYTF. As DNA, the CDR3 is TGTGCCAGCAGCCGGGGACAGGAGCTTAACTATGGCTACACCTTC.

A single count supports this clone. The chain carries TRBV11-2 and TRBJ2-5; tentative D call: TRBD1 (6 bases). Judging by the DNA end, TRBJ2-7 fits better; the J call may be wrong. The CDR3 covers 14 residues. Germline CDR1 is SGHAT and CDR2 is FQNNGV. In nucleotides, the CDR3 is TGTGCCAGCAGCTTAGCACACAGGGAGTACGAGCAGTACTTC. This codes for CASSLAHREYEQYF.

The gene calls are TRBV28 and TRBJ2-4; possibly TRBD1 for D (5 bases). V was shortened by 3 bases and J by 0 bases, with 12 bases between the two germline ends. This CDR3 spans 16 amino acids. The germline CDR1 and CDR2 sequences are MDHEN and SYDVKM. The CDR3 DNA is TGTGCCAGCAGTTTTGGGGCGCTTCTAGCCAAAAACATTCAGTACTTC. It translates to CASSFGALLAKNIQYF.

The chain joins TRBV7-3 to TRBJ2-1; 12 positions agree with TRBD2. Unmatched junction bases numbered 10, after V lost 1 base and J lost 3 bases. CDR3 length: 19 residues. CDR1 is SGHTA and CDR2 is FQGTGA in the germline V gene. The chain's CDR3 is CASSLRGLAGLNLYNEQFF. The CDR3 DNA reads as TGTGCCAGCAGCTTAAGAGGACTAGCGGGGCTCAACCTCTACAATGAGCAGTTCTTC.

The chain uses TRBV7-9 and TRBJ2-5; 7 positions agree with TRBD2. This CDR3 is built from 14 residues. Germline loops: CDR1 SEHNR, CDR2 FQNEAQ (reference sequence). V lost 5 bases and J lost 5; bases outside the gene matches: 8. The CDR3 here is CASSRTGGSETQYF. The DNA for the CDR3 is TGTGCCAGCAGCCGAACTGGCGGGAGTGAGACCCAGTACTTC.

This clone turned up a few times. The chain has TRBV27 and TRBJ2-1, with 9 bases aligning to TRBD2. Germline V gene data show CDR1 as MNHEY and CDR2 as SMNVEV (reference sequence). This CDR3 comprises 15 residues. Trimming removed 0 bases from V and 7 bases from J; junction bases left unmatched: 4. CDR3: CASSLSGGRGNEQFF. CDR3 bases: TGTGCCAGCAGTTTATCCGGCGGGAGGGGGAATGAGCAGTTCTTC.

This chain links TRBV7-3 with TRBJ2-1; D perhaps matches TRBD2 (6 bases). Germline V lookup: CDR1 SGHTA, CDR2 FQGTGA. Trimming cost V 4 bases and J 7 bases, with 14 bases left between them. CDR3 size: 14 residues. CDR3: CASSSSGPLNEQFF. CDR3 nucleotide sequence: TGTGCCAGCAGCTCAAGCGGGCCGTTAAATGAGCAGTTCTTC.

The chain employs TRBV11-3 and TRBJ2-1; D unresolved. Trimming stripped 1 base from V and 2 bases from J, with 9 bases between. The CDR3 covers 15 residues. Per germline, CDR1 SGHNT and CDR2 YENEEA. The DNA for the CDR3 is TGTGCCAGCAGCTTAGGTGGCGGCACCTACAATGAGCAGTTCTTC. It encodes CASSLGGGTYNEQFF. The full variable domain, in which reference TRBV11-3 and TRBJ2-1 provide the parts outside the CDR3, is EAGVVQSPRYKIIEKKQPVAFWCNPISGHNTLYWYLQNLGQGPELLIRYENEEAVDDSQLPKDRFSAERLKGVDSTLKIQPAELGDSAVYLCASSLGGGTYNEQFFGPGTRLTVL.

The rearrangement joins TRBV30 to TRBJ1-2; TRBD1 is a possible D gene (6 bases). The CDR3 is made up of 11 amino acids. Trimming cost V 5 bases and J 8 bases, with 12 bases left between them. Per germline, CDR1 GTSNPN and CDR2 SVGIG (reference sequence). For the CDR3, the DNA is TGTGCCTGGGTGGGGGCTGGGGGCTACACCTTC. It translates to CAWVGAGGYTF.

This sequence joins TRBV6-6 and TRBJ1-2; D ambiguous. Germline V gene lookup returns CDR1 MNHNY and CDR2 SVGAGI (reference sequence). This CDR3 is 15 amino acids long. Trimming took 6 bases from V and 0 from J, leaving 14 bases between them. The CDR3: CASSRLGPTNYGYTF. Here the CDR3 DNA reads TGTGCCAGCAGCCGACTGGGTCCTACTAACTATGGCTACACCTTC.

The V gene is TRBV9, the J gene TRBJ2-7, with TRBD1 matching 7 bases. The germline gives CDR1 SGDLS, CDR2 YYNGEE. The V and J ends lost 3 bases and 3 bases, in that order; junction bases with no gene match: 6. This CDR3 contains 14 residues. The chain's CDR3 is CASSASWTGYEQYF. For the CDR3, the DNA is TGTGCCAGCAGCGCCTCATGGACAGGCTACGAGCAGTACTTC.

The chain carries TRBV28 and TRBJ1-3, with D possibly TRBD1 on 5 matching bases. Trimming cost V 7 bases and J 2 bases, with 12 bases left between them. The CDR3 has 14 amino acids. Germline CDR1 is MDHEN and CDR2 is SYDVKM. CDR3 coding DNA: TGTGCCAGCAATAAGGGGTCGGCTGGAAACACCATATATTTT. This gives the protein CASNKGSAGNTIYF.

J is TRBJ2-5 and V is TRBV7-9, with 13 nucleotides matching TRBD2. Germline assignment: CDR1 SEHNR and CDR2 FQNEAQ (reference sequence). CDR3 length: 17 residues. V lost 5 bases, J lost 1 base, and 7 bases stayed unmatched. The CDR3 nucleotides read TGTGCCAGCAGCCCCGGGACTAGCGGGGAAGCCCAAGAGACCCAGTACTTC. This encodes CASSPGTSGEAQETQYF.

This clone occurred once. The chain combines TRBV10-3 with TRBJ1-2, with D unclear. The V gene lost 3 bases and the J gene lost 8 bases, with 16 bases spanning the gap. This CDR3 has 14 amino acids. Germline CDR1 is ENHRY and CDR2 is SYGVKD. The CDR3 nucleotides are TGTGCCATCAGTGATTGGGAGAAGAGCGGAGGCTACACCTTC. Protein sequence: CAISDWEKSGGYTF.

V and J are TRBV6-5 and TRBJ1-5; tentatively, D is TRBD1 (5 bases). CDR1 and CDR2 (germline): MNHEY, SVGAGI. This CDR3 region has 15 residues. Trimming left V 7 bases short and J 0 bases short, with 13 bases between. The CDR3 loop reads CASKTAFYSNQPQHF. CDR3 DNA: TGTGCCAGCAAGACAGCTTTTTATAGCAATCAGCCCCAGCATTTT.

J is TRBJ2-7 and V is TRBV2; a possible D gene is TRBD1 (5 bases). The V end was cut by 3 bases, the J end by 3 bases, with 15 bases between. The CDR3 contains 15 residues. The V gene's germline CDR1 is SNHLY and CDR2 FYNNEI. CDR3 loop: CASSDRQGRRYEQYF. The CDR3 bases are TGTGCCAGCAGTGATCGTCAGGGCAGGCGCTACGAGCAGTACTTC.

The CDR3 DNA reads TGTGCCAGCAGCGACAGACAGGAGCTCCACTATGGCTACACCTTC. Translated, it gives CASSDRQELHYGYTF. The J gene is TRBJ1-2, the V gene TRBV6-1, with D possibly TRBD1 on 6 matching bases. The CDR3 contains 15 residues. CDR1 is MNHNS and CDR2 is SASEGT in the germline V gene. V was clipped by 6 bases and J by 3 bases, with 17 bases between them.

CDR3 nucleotides: TGTGCCAGCACCCCCACTAGCGGGACCTACAATGAGCAGTTCTTC. It codes for CASTPTSGTYNEQFF. This chain connects TRBV28 to TRBJ2-1; the match to TRBD2 covers 10 bases. CDR3 size: 15 residues. Germline lookup yields CDR1 MDHEN and CDR2 SYDVKM. V trimming: 7 bases; J trimming: 2 bases; junction bases outside the gene matches: 5.

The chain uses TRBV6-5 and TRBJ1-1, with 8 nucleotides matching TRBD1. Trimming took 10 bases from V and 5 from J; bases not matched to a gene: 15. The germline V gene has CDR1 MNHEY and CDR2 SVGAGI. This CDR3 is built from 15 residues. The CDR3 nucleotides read TGTGCCACCGGACTGACAGGGGCTACCGGGACTGAAGCTTTCTTT. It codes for CATGLTGATGTEAFF.

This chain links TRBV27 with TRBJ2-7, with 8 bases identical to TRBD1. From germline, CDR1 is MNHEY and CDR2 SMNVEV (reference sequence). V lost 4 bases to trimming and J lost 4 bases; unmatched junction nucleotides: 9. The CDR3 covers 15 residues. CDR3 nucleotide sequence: TGTGCCAGCAGTTCCCGGACAGGGTTTGGGTACGAGCAGTACTTC. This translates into CASSSRTGFGYEQYF.

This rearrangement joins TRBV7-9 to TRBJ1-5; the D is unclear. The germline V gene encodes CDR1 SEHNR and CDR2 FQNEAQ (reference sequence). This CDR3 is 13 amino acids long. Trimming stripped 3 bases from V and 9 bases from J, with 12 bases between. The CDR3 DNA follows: TGTGCCAGCAGCTTTAGCCCCCCGTCGCCCCAGCATTTT. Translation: CASSFSPPSPQHF. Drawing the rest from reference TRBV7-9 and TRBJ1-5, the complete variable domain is DTGVSQNPRHKITKRGQNVTFRCDPISEHNRLYWYRQTLGQGPEFLTYFQNEAQLEKSRLLSDRFSAERPKGSFSTLEIQRTEQGDSAMYLCASSFSPPSPQHFGDGTRLSIL.

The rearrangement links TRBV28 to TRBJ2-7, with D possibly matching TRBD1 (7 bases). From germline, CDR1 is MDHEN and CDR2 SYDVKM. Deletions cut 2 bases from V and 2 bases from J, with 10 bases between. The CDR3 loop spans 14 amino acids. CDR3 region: CASSLTGEAYEQYF. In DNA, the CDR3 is TGTGCCAGCAGTTTAACAGGGGAGGCCTACGAGCAGTACTTC.

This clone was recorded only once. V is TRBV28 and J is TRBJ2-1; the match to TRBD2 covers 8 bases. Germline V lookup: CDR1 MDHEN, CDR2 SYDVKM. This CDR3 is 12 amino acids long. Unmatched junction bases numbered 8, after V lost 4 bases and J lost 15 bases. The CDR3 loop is CASSSTGTSLFF. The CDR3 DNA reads TGTGCCAGCAGTTCGACCGGGACTAGTCTGTTCTTC.

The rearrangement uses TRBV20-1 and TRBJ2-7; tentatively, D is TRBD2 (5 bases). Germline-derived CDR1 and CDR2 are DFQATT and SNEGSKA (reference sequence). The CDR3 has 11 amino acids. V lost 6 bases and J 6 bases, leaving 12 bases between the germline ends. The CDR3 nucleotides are TGCAGTGCCAACCGACTACTCGAGCAGTACTTC. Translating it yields CSANRLLEQYF.

CDR3 DNA: TGTGCCAGCAGCCCTCACGTTAGTCCAGATACGCAGTATTTT. Translating gives CASSPHVSPDTQYF. The chain combines TRBV9 with TRBJ2-3, with D unclear. The CDR3 totals 14 residues. V dropped 4 bases and J dropped 4 bases, with 13 bases sitting between them. CDR1 and CDR2 (germline): SGDLS, YYNGEE.